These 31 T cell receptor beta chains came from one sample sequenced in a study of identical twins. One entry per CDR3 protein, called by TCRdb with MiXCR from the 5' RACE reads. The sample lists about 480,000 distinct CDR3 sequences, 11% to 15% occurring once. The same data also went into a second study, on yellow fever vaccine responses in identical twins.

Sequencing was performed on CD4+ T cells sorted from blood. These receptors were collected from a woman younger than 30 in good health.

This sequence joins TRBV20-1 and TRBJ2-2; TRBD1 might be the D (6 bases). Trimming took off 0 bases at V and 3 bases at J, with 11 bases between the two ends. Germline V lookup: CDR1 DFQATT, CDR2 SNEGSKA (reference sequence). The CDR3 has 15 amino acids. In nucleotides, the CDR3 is TGCAGTGCTAGAGATGGGGGCAGGGACACCGGGGAGCTGTTTTTT. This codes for CSARDGGRDTGELFF.

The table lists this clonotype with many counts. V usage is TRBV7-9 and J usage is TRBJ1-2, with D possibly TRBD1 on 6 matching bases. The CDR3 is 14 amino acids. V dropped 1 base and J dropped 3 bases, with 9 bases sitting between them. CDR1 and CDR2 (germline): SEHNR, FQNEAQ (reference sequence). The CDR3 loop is CASSLDYRDYGYTF. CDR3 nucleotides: TGTGCCAGCAGCTTAGATTACAGGGACTATGGCTACACCTTC.

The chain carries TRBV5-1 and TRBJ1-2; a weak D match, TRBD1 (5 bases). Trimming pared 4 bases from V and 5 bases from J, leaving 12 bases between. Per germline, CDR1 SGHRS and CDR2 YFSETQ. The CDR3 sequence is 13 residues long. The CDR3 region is CASSIDREYGYTF. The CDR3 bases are TGCGCCAGCAGCATAGACAGAGAGTATGGCTACACCTTC.

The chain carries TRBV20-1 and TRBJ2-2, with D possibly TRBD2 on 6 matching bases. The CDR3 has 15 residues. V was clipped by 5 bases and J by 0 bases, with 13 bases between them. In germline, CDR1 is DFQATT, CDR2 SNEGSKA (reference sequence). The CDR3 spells CSAGEAGTNTGELFF. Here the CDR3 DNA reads TGCAGTGCTGGGGAGGCGGGGACGAACACCGGGGAGCTGTTTTTT.

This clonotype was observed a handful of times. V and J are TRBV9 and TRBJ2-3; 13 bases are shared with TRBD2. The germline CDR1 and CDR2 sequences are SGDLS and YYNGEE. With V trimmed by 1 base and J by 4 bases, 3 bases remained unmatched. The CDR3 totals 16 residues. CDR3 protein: CASSVRGLAGPDTQYF. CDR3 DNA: TGTGCCAGCAGCGTAAGGGGACTAGCGGGGCCAGATACGCAGTATTTT.

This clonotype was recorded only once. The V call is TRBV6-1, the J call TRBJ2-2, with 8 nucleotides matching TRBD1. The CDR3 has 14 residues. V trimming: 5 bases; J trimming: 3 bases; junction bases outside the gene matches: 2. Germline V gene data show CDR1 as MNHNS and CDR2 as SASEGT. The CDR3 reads CASSQTGDTGELFF. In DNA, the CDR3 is TGTGCCAGCAGTCAGACAGGGGACACCGGGGAGCTGTTTTTT.

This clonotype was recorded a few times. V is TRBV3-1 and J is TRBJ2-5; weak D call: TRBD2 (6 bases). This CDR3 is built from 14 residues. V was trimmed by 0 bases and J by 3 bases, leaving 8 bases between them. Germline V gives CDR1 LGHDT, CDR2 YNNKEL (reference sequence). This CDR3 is CASSQEGGEETQYF. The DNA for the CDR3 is TGTGCCAGCAGCCAAGAAGGAGGGGAAGAGACCCAGTACTTC.

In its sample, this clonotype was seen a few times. CDR3 in DNA: TGCGCCAGCAGCGGAACTAGCAAGGGCACAGATACGCAGTATTTT. Translated, it gives CASSGTSKGTDTQYF. The genes are TRBV5-1 and TRBJ2-3; D might be TRBD2 (6 bases). This CDR3 spans 15 amino acids. Germline V gene sequence: CDR1 SGHRS, CDR2 YFSETQ. Deletions cut 4 bases from V and 1 base from J, with 13 bases between.

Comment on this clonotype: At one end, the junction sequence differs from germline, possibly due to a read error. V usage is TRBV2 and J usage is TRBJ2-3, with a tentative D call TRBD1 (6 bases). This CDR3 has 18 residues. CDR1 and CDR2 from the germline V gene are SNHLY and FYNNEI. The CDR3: CAISTPPGTPTYTDTQYF. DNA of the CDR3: TGTGCCATCAGTACTCCTCCCGGGACACCTACCTACACAGATACGCAGTATTTT.

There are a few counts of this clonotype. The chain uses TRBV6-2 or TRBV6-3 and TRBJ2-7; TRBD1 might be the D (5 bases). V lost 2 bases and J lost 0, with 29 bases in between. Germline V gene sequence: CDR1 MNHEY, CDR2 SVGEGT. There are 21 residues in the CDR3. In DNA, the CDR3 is TGTGCCAGCAGTTACGGCCGGCTCGACAGCTCGCTCCATTATTTCTCCTACGAGCAGTACTTC. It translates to CASSYGRLDSSLHYFSYEQYF.

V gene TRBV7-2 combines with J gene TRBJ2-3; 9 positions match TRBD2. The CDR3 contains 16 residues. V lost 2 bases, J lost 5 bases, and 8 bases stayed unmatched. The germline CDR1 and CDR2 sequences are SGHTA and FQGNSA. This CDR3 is CASSLRGRALGDTQYF. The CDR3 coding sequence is TGTGCCAGCAGCTTACGCGGGAGGGCCCTCGGAGATACGCAGTATTTT.

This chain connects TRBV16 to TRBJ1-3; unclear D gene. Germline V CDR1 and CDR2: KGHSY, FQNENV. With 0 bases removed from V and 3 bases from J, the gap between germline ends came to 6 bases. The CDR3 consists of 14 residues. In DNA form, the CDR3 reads TGTGCCAGCAGCCAATCGAGCGGTGGAAACACCATATATTTT. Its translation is CASSQSSGGNTIYF.

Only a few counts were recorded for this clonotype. CDR3 sequence: CASSRWVAGDVGELFF. In DNA form, the CDR3 reads TGTGCCAGCAGCCGCTGGGTAGCGGGAGATGTCGGGGAGCTGTTTTTT. V is TRBV27 and J is TRBJ2-2; 9 positions agree with TRBD2. Germline CDR1 reads MNHEY; CDR2 reads SMNVEV (reference sequence). Trimming removed 6 bases from V and 7 bases from J; junction bases left unmatched: 12. This CDR3 has 16 residues.

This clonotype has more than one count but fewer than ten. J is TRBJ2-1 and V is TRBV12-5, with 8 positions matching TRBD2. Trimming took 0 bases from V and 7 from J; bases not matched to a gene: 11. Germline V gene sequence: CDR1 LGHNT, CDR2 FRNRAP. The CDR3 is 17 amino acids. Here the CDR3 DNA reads TGTGCTAGTGGTTTGGTAACCGGCGGGGGGACTAAGAATGAGCAGTTCTTC. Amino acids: CASGLVTGGGTKNEQFF.

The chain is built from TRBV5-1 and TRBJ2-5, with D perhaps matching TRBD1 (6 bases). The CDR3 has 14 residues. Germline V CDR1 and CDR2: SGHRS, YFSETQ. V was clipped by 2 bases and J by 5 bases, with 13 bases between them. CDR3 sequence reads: CASSFTGIRETQYF. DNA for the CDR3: TGCGCCAGCAGCTTCACAGGGATCCGGGAGACCCAGTACTTC.

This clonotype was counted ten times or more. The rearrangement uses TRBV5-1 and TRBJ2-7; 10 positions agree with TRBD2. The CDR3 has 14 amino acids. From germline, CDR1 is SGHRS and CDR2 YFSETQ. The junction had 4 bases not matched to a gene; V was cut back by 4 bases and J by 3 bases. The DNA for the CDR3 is TGCGCCAGCAGCGCTAGCGGGAGCAGCTACGAGCAGTACTTC. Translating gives CASSASGSSYEQYF.

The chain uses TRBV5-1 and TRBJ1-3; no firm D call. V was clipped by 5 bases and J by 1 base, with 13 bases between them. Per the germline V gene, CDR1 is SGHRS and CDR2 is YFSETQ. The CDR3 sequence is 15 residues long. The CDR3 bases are TGCGCCAGCAGTCCCGCAGGCCGATCTGGAAACACCATATATTTT. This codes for CASSPAGRSGNTIYF.

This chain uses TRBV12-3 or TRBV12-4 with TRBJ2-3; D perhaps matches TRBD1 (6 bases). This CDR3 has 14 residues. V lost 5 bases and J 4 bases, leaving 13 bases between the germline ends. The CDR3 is CASSQQGSSDTQYF. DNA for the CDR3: TGTGCCAGCAGTCAACAGGGTTCGTCAGATACGCAGTATTTT.

Here the CDR3 reads CSARDPRTSGGETQYF. DNA of the CDR3: TGCAGTGCTAGAGATCCGAGGACTAGCGGGGGAGAGACCCAGTACTTC. The chain recombines TRBV20-1 with TRBJ2-5, with TRBD2 matching over 13 bases. With 0 bases clipped from V and 4 bases from J, the junction kept 5 bases outside the gene matches. Germline CDR1 is DFQATT and CDR2 is SNEGSKA (reference sequence). The CDR3 is 16 residues long.

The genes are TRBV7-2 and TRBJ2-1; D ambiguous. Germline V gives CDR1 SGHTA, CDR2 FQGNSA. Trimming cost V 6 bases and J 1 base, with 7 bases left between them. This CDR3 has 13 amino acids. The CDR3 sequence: CASRSGSYNEQFF. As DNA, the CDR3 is TGTGCCAGCAGATCCGGATCCTACAATGAGCAGTTCTTC.

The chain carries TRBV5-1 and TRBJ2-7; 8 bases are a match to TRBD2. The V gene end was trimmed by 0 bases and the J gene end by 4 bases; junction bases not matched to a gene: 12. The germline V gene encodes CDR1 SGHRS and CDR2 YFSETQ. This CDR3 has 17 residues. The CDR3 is CASSLAGVGGAIYEQYF. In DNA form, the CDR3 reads TGCGCCAGCAGCTTGGCCGGTGTCGGGGGGGCCATTTACGAGCAGTACTTC.

Here the CDR3 reads CASRFGVRGYTF. CDR3 sequence (DNA): TGTGCCAGCAGATTTGGTGTGCGTGGCTACACCTTC. V and J are TRBV28 and TRBJ1-2; the D is unclear. The V and J ends lost 6 bases and 7 bases respectively, with 12 bases between them. CDR3 length equals 12 residues. The germline CDR1 and CDR2 sequences are MDHEN and SYDVKM.

CDR3 in DNA: TGCAGCGAGAGGACAGGGTCAGAGACCCAGTACTTC. Translated: CSERTGSETQYF. The V gene is TRBV29-1, the J gene TRBJ2-5, with 8 bases matching TRBD1. CDR3 length: 12 amino acids. CDR1 and CDR2 from the germline V gene are SQVTM and ANQGSEA. With V trimmed by 7 bases and J by 4 bases, 5 bases remained unmatched.

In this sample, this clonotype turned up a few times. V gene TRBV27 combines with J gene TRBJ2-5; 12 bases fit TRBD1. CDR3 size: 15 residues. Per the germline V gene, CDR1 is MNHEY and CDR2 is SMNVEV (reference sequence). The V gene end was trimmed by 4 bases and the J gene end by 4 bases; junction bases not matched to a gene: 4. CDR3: CASSYGTGGRETQYF. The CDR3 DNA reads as TGTGCCAGCAGTTACGGGACAGGGGGCCGAGAGACCCAGTACTTC.

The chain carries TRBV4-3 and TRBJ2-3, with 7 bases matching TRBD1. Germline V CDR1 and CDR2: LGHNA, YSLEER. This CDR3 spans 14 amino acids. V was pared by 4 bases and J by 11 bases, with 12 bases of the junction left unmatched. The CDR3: CASSPRIDRALQYF. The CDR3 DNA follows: TGCGCCAGCAGCCCCCGAATTGACAGGGCACTGCAGTATTTT.

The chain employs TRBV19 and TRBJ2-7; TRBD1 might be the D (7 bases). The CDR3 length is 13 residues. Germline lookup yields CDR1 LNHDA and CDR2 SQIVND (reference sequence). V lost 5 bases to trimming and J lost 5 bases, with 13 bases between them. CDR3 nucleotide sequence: TGTGCCAGTAGTCTGGAGGGGGCCCACGAGCAGTACTTC. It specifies CASSLEGAHEQYF.

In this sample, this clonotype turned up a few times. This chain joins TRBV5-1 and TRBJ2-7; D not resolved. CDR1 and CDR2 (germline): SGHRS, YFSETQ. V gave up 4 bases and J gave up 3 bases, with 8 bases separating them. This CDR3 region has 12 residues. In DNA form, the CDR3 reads TGCGCCAGCAGCCTGAACCACTACGAGCAGTACTTC. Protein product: CASSLNHYEQYF.

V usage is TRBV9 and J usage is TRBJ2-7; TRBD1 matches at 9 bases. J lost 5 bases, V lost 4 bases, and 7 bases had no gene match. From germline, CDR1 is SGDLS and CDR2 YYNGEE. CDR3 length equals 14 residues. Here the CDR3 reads CASSPRGQGNEQYF. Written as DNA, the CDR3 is TGTGCCAGCAGCCCCCGGGGACAGGGAAACGAGCAGTACTTC.

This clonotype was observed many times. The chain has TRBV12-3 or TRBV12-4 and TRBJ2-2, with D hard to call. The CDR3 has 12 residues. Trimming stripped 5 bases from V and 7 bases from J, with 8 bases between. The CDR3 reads CASSMGVGELFF. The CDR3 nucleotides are TGTGCCAGCAGTATGGGTGTCGGGGAGCTGTTTTTT.

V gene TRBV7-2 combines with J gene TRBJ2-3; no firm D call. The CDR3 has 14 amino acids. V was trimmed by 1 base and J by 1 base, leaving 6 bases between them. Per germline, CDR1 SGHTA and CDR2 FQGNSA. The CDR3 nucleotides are TGTGCCAGCAGCTTAGAAACGGGCACAGATACGCAGTATTTT. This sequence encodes CASSLETGTDTQYF.

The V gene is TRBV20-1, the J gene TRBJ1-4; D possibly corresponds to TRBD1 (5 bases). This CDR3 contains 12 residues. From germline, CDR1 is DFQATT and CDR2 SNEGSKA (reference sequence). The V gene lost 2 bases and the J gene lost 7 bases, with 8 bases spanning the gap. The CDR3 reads CSARQGGEKLFF. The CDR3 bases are TGCAGTGCTAGACAGGGAGGTGAAAAACTGTTTTTT.